What follows are 11 T cell receptor beta chains derived from one specimen sequenced in a study of shared clonotypes between healthy human individuals. Generated by immunoSEQ multiplex PCR, the TCRdb table keeps only in-frame clones and is missing some. In the table there are 2,100,000 or so clones, roughly 95% of which are singletons. Material for sequencing was naive CD4+ T cells sorted from blood. Subset specified: CD45RA+ positively selected. Receptor source: a man aged 18 to 35 in good health.

The genes are TRBV18 and TRBJ2-7; 9 bases line up with TRBD1. Unmatched junction bases numbered 5, after V lost 3 bases and J lost 2 bases. Germline lookup yields CDR1 KGHSH and CDR2 LQKENI. The length of the CDR3 is 15 residues. The CDR3 loop reads CASSPVRQGAYEQYF. CDR3 bases: TGTGCCAGCTCACCCGTTCGACAGGGGGCCTACGAGCAGTACTTC.

The chain recombines TRBV29-1 with TRBJ2-7; 9 bases fit TRBD2. Germline CDR1 is SQVTM and CDR2 is ANQGSEA. The CDR3 spans 13 residues. V gave up 6 bases and J gave up 2 bases; unmatched junction bases: 5. CDR3 DNA sequence: TGCAGCGTCCGCGCGGGGGGGACCTACGAGCAGTACTTC. Translating it yields CSVRAGGTYEQYF.

The chain couples TRBV28 to TRBJ1-2; 9 bases are shared with TRBD1. V dropped 4 bases and J dropped 0; count of bases not matched to a gene: 3. The CDR3 is 15 amino acids. The germline gives CDR1 MDHEN, CDR2 SYDVKM. The CDR3 nucleotides read TGTGCCAGCAGTTGGGGGGACAGGGCTAACTATGGCTACACCTTC. This translates into CASSWGDRANYGYTF.

This clone was seen just once. This chain links TRBV11-3 with TRBJ1-3, with a tentative D call TRBD1 (5 bases). The CDR3 sequence is 16 residues long. Trimming removed 0 bases at V and 3 bases at J, with 12 bases between. The germline V gene encodes CDR1 SGHNT and CDR2 YENEEA. This CDR3 is CASSLECREGGNTIYF. In nucleotides, the CDR3 is TGTGCCAGCAGCTTAGAGTGCAGGGAGGGTGGAAACACCATATATTTT. Supplemented by reference TRBV11-3 and TRBJ1-3, the full variable domain reads EAGVVQSPRYKIIEKKQPVAFWCNPISGHNTLYWYLQNLGQGPELLIRYENEEAVDDSQLPKDRFSAERLKGVDSTLKIQPAELGDSAVYLCASSLECREGGNTIYFGEGSWLTVV.

The chain links TRBV6-6 to TRBJ2-1, with a tentative D call TRBD1 (6 bases). The CDR3 extends over 14 amino acids. Germline V gives CDR1 MNHNY, CDR2 SVGAGI (reference sequence). V was trimmed by 6 bases and J by 8 bases, leaving 17 bases between them. CDR3 DNA sequence: TGTGCCAGCAGCCTTATGCAGGGGTTGGATGAGCAGTTCTTC. Translated: CASSLMQGLDEQFF.

The rearrangement uses TRBV6-5 and TRBJ1-6; D ambiguous. This CDR3 region has 11 residues. Trimming cost V 5 bases and J 19 bases, with 15 bases left between them. Germline CDR1 is MNHEY and CDR2 is SVGAGI. The CDR3 region has the DNA TGTGCCAGCAGTGAAGTGGTGGGCAGGCACTTT. It specifies CASSEVVGRHF.

This chain connects TRBV7-2 to TRBJ2-1; D ambiguous. Germline V lookup: CDR1 SGHTA, CDR2 FQGNSA. Trimming shortened V by 5 bases and J by 6 bases, and 20 bases separated the two germline ends. The CDR3 runs to 16 residues. The CDR3 loop is CASSRLTAPFINEQFF. The CDR3 DNA sequence: TGTGCCAGCAGCCGCCTCACCGCGCCCTTCATCAATGAGCAGTTCTTC.

The chain has TRBV5-8 and TRBJ2-5, with 10 bases that match TRBD1. Germline values: CDR1 SGHTS, CDR2 YDEGEE. The CDR3 runs 14 residues. With V trimmed by 4 bases and J by 5 bases, 5 bases remained unmatched. CDR3 region: CASSRQGAGETQYF. In DNA form, the CDR3 reads TGTGCCAGCAGCCGACAGGGGGCTGGGGAGACCCAGTACTTC.

About this clone: Mismatch with germline at one junction end may stem from a read error. The chain employs TRBV20-1 and TRBJ2-7; possible D gene TRBD1, 6 bases. Germline values: CDR1 DFQATT, CDR2 SNEGSKA (reference sequence). This CDR3 has 11 residues. CDR3 residues: CSAPHGRGTLF. The DNA for the CDR3 is TGCAGTGCTCCACATGGCAGGGGTACCCTCTTC.

V is TRBV7-9 and J is TRBJ2-7; no firm D call. The CDR3 is 12 amino acids. The V end lost 7 bases, the J end lost 4 bases, and 11 bases lay between the germline ends. Looked up from germline, CDR1 is SEHNR and CDR2 is FQNEAQ (reference sequence). The DNA for the CDR3 is TGTGCCAGCACCGCAAGTACGTACGAGCAGTACTTC. Protein product: CASTASTYEQYF.

The rearrangement uses TRBV5-1 and TRBJ2-2, with TRBD1 as a possible D gene (6 bases). Germline values: CDR1 SGHRS, CDR2 YFSETQ. The germline V and J ends were trimmed by 8 bases and 6 bases, with 20 bases remaining between them. CDR3 length equals 15 residues. The CDR3 reads CASGADNRVSGELFF. The CDR3 DNA is TGCGCCAGTGGGGCGGACAACAGGGTTTCCGGGGAGCTGTTTTTT.